These T cell receptor beta chains were read from a single sample in a study of T cells expressing NK-cell markers. TCRdb re-called the 5' RACE reads and catalogs CDR3 proteins one per entry, DNA excluded. This table holds 550,000 or so distinct CDR3 sequences. Sequences were obtained from blood T cells: a sorted CD56 or NKG2C T cell subset, CD4+ or CD8+ T cells, or bulk PBMC T cells (not recorded which). The receptors come from a man aged 18 to 29 in good health. The CDR3 runs from the conserved cysteine through the conserved F or W. Each record gives: V gene, J gene, CDR3 protein.

>TRBV29-1|TRBJ1-2
CSVPHGVYGYTF
>TRBV3-1|TRBJ2-7
CASSPTGTLPPEQYF
>TRBV29-1|TRBJ2-5
CSVDRGLALVESGQETQYF
>TRBV4-3|TRBJ2-2
CASSQGGRELLGELFF
>TRBV18|TRBJ1-1
CASSPTPTGTGGNTEAFF
>TRBV5-1|TRBJ2-3
CASSTPDRVFTDTQYF
>TRBV27|TRBJ2-7
CASSLGTSGVEQYF
>TRBV27|TRBJ2-3
CASSLWTSGTTDTQYF
>TRBV3-1|TRBJ2-7
CASSQRGGNEQYF
>TRBV13|TRBJ1-1
CASSRAGGLGEAFF
>TRBV27|TRBJ2-4
CASSLSGPGAGKNIQYF
>TRBV27|TRBJ2-7
CASSSLGGSYEQYF
>TRBV28|TRBJ2-2
CASSFPSSPGELFF
>TRBV5-1|TRBJ2-1
CASSLRGQPSGSRAYNEQFF
>TRBV18|TRBJ2-5
CASSPPSRETQYF
>TRBV6-1|TRBJ2-5
CASSEAPIPGKETQYF
>TRBV7-9|TRBJ2-1
CASGDSGEQFF
>TRBV5-1|TRBJ2-5
CASRPEQGAGETQYF
>TRBV7-6|TRBJ2-7
CASSEQGYSYEQYF
>TRBV5-1|TRBJ1-1
CASRQEGNTEAFF
>TRBV12-3/TRBV12-4|TRBJ1-6
CASSTGPIGISPLHF
>TRBV25-1|TRBJ2-7
CASNSGLGVYEQYF
>TRBV2|TRBJ1-1
CASSEGDGGMNTEAFF
>TRBV9|TRBJ1-6
CASSELDRGPYNSPLHF
>TRBV14|TRBJ2-1
CASSQDWGTRDNEQFF
>TRBV7-9|TRBJ1-1
CASSHPQGRDLAFF
>TRBV7-6|TRBJ2-3
CASSSQMYTDTQYF
>TRBV11-2|TRBJ2-3
CASSLFAIGTDTQYF
>TRBV3-1|TRBJ2-5
CASSRIGTVQKETQYF
>TRBV12-3/TRBV12-4|TRBJ2-5
CASSDRVETQYF
>TRBV6-4|TRBJ2-1
CASSILAGASNEQFF
>TRBV6-2/TRBV6-3|TRBJ1-5
CASSWSTTNQPQHF
>TRBV7-8|TRBJ2-7
CASRDRDSASYEQYF
>TRBV28|TRBJ2-5
CASSFSRTTQETQYF
>TRBV30|TRBJ2-1
CAWSRTRTSGWNEQFF
>TRBV3-1|TRBJ2-1
CASSQVWGGSSYNEQFF
>TRBV20-1|TRBJ2-5
CSARIWGSGFETQYF
>TRBV28|TRBJ1-4
CASGRDRNEKLFF
>TRBV24-1|TRBJ2-5
CATSATQGWETQYF